This is a list of T cell receptor beta chains from one sample in a study of human T cells and chemical hapten exposure. TCRdb called the RACE reads again in MiXCR, with one record for every CDR3 protein. Counted here are a few hundred thousand distinct CDR3 sequences, more than 5% occurring once; the ten biggest clones make up approximately 5.4%. The source material was whole blood, sampled in connection with sensitization to the hapten diphenylcyclopropenone (DPC). The receptors derive from a woman aged 18-35 years with alopecia areata. Some clones in this sample may be carry-over from other donors' samples. Both conserved end residues are part of each CDR3. D genes are given only for firm matches. Size is stated for part of the rows, as once, few or many counts, or as a class when the clone is expanded.

CDR3,DNA,J,V,size,D
CASSQDSSGPQGGGLWEQYF,TGCGCCAGCAGCCAAGATAGCAGCGGACCCCAGGGGGGGGGCCTCTGGGAGCAGTACTTC,TRBJ2-7,TRBV4-3,many,.
CASSLPGASKGYTF,TGTGCCAGCAGCTTACCCGGGGCCAGCAAAGGCTACACCTTC,TRBJ1-2,TRBV7-3,.,.
CASSQDIGQRVSGNTIYF,TGCGCCAGCAGCCAAGATATCGGGCAGCGCGTCTCTGGAAACACCATATATTTT,TRBJ1-3,TRBV4-3,few,.
CASSRQGGYDEKLFF,TGTGCCAGCAGCAGACAGGGCGGGTATGATGAAAAACTGTTTTTT,TRBJ1-4,TRBV27,many,TRBD1
CASSQVLAGGKSNEQFF,TGTGCCAGCAGCCAAGTCTTAGCGGGGGGGAAAAGCAATGAGCAGTTCTTC,TRBJ2-1,TRBV4-2,.,TRBD2
CASRPLYNSPLHF,TGTGCCAGCAGGCCCCTCTATAATTCACCCCTCCACTTT,TRBJ1-6,TRBV28,many,.
CASSQALGQAYGYTF,TGCGCCAGCAGCCAGGCCCTTGGACAGGCCTATGGCTACACCTTC,TRBJ1-2,TRBV4-1,few,TRBD1
CASSELGNIQYF,TGTGCCAGCAGTGAGTTAGGAAACATTCAGTACTTC,TRBJ2-4,TRBV2,.,.
CASIFGGLGTEAFF,TGTGCCAGCATATTCGGGGGCCTGGGCACTGAAGCTTTCTTT,TRBJ1-1,TRBV12-3/TRBV12-4,many,.
CASSPDRHSMEAFF,TGTGCCAGCTCTCCCGACAGGCATTCCATGGAAGCTTTCTTT,TRBJ1-1,TRBV6-4,many,.
CASSYSAPGSSFSGNTIYF,TGTGCCAGCAGTTACTCGGCACCAGGGTCCTCTTTCTCTGGAAACACCATATATTTT,TRBJ1-3,TRBV6-5,.,.
CASSQDLWATKYTQYF,TGCGCCAGCAGCCAAGATCTGTGGGCGACTAAGTATACGCAGTATTTT,TRBJ2-3,TRBV4-3,few,.
CASSLNRDSNQPQHF,TGTGCCAGCAGTCTAAACAGGGATAGCAATCAGCCCCAGCATTTT,TRBJ1-5,TRBV6-2/TRBV6-3,.,.
CASSYTFRDSGSDQETQYF,TGTGCCAGCAGTTACACCTTCCGGGATAGCGGGTCCGACCAAGAGACCCAGTACTTC,TRBJ2-5,TRBV6-5,many,TRBD2
CASSDPTYEQYF,TGTGCCAGCAGTGATCCCACCTACGAGCAGTACTTC,TRBJ2-7,TRBV25-1,many,.
CASSQGWEKTEAFF,TGTGCCAGCAGCCAAGGTTGGGAGAAAACTGAAGCTTTCTTT,TRBJ1-1,TRBV3-1,many,.
CASSPDRGMDEQYF,TGTGCCAGCAGTCCGGACAGGGGTATGGACGAGCAGTACTTC,TRBJ2-7,TRBV6-5,few,TRBD1
CASWPGEGGNQPQHF,TGTGCCAGCTGGCCCGGGGAGGGTGGCAATCAGCCCCAGCATTTT,TRBJ1-5,TRBV6-1,few,.
CASSLGTGREKLFF,TGTGCCAGCAGCTTAGGGACAGGCAGAGAAAAACTGTTTTTT,TRBJ1-4,TRBV11-2,.,TRBD1
CASSQALGSNQPQHF,TGCGCCAGCAGCCAAGCTCTGGGGAGCAATCAGCCCCAGCATTTT,TRBJ1-5,TRBV4-1,many,.
CSARPGQGSNPVF,TGCAGTGCTAGACCGGGACAGGGCTCCAATCCCGTCTTC,TRBJ2-7,TRBV20-1,.,TRBD1
CATYMARGTASPYEQYF,TGTGCAACCTATATGGCCCGGGGGACAGCCTCTCCCTACGAGCAGTACTTC,TRBJ2-7,TRBV12-2,many,.
CASSLRIDSGYTQYF,TGCGCCAGCAGCTTAAGAATTGACAGTGGTTATACGCAGTATTTT,TRBJ2-3,TRBV5-1,few,.
CSARRTGVGYTF,TGCAGTGCTAGAAGGACAGGGGTCGGCTACACCTTC,TRBJ1-2,TRBV20-1,few,TRBD1
CASSLLDIGNQPQHF,TGTGCCAGCAGCTTATTGGATATAGGCAATCAGCCCCAGCATTTT,TRBJ1-5,TRBV7-2,many,.
CAISEHRKNIQYF,TGTGCCATCAGTGAACACAGAAAAAACATTCAGTACTTC,TRBJ2-4,TRBV10-3,few,.
CASTYEAGELFF,TGTGCCAGCACCTATGAAGCCGGGGAGCTGTTTTTT,TRBJ2-2,TRBV12-3/TRBV12-4,few,.
CASSLLDNKNIQYF,TGTGCCAGCAGTCTACTGGATAACAAAAACATTCAGTACTTC,TRBJ2-4,TRBV12-3/TRBV12-4,few,.
CAIREYEAYEQYF,TGTGCCATCAGGGAATACGAGGCGTACGAGCAGTACTTC,TRBJ2-7,TRBV10-3,many,.
CASSYGTSGGAKQFF,TGTGCCAGCAGTTACGGTACTAGCGGGGGGGCGAAGCAGTTCTTC,TRBJ2-1,TRBV6-2/TRBV6-3,.,TRBD2
CASSFRDWAFF,TGTGCCAGCAGTTTTCGGGATTGGGCTTTCTTT,TRBJ1-1,TRBV12-3/TRBV12-4,many,.
CASGVPGQGADGYTF,TGTGCTAGCGGTGTCCCGGGACAGGGTGCGGACGGCTACACCTTC,TRBJ1-2,TRBV12-5,few,TRBD1
CASSRSMGVNTEAFF,TGTGCCAGCAGCAGGAGTATGGGTGTAAACACTGAAGCTTTCTTT,TRBJ1-1,TRBV7-8,many,.
CASSFPSPRGTYEQYF,TGTGCCAGCAGCTTTCCGTCCCCCCGGGGTACCTACGAGCAGTACTTC,TRBJ2-7,TRBV7-9,few,.
CSARYMRSNQPQHF,TGCAGTGCTAGGTACATGAGGAGCAATCAGCCCCAGCATTTT,TRBJ1-5,TRBV20-1,many,.
CASSLRPGGRADTQYF,TGTGCCAGCAGCTTACGGCCAGGGGGTCGGGCAGATACGCAGTATTTT,TRBJ2-3,TRBV7-2,.,TRBD1
CASSLSVKANEKLFF,TGTGCCAGCAGTTTATCCGTTAAGGCTAATGAAAAACTGTTTTTT,TRBJ1-4,TRBV28,many,.
CASSHGQANTGELFF,TGTGCCAGCAGTCATGGACAGGCGAACACCGGGGAGCTGTTTTTT,TRBJ2-2,TRBV3-1,few,TRBD1
CASSSSREMEETQYF,TGTGCCAGCAGCTCCTCTAGGGAGATGGAAGAGACCCAGTACTTC,TRBJ2-5,TRBV7-4,few,.
CASSDGQGGTGELFF,TGTGCCAGCAGTGATGGACAGGGAGGCACCGGGGAGCTGTTTTTT,TRBJ2-2,TRBV6-2/TRBV6-3,many,TRBD1
CASSGAGTGLSPLHF,TGTGCCAGCAGCGGGGCCGGGACAGGGCTTTCACCCCTCCACTTT,TRBJ1-6,TRBV9,.,TRBD1